This TCR beta chain is drawn from a study of blood T cells in healthy people across ages. At least 6.5 million PBMCs were isolated per sample. The authors ran a second PCR of about 6 to 11 cycles using a sample-barcoded 5' primer and a J-beta primer mix. TCRdb re-called the 5' RACE reads with MiXCR, one entry per CDR3 protein. The table includes more than 1,000,000 distinct CDR3 sequences, 20% to 25% detected once. Points from the study as a whole: Higher naive T cell percentage went strongly together with higher TCR beta diversity.

This clonotype came up a few times. Antigen: not known. The CDR3 contains 16 residues. Germline CDR1 is SGHVS and CDR2 is FQNEAQ. The ends lost 4 bases at V and 9 bases at J; junction bases unmatched: 9. Separately, the same data were catalogued under a study of T cells of mothers and their children. That paper states: Over 8 million TCR beta CDR3 reads were obtained from each mother, and approximately 3 million from each child. The analysis detected no persistent microchimeric T cell clones.

Input material: blood. This chain joins TRBV7-8 and TRBJ2-2; TRBD2 matches 12 bases. This TCR derives from a girl aged 2 to 10 in good health. In DNA form, the CDR3 reads TGTGCCAGCAGCTCCGGACTAGCGGGACTAAGGCGGGAGCTGTTTTTT. This sequence encodes CASSSGLAGLRRELFF.